This entry is about one T cell receptor beta chain. As yet, its antigen is unknown. The V and J ends lost 1 base and 5 bases respectively, with 12 bases between them. CDR1 and CDR2 from the germline V gene are MDHEN and SYDVKM. The CDR3 totals 15 residues. These data belong to a study of shared clonotypes between healthy human individuals. Notes on the study in general: Non-shared clonotypes were found to have lower generation probabilities than the clonotypes that were shared by all four of the sorted-subset donors.

Those who donated were healthy HIV-negative adults, with no recent acute infections or vaccinations reported. Adult Caucasians living in Nashville, Tennessee made up all of the donors. Method: immunoSEQ multiplex PCR; TCRdb's copy keeps in-frame clones and lacks some. Found here are some 1,400,000 clones, roughly 96% of them singletons; the top ten hold roughly 1.2%. The receptor was isolated from a man younger than 45 in good health. Material for sequencing was naive CD4+ T cells sorted from blood. Documented subset: CD45RA+ positively selected. This chain uses TRBV28 with TRBJ1-5; possibly TRBD1 for D (6 bases). The CDR3 reads CASSLLGGRDQPQHF. The CDR3 coding sequence is TGTGCCAGCAGTTTATTGGGGGGCCGGGATCAGCCCCAGCATTTT.